One and the same sample provided the 13 T cell receptor beta chains below, sequenced in a study of blood T cell repertoires in COVID-19. Clones were sequenced by immunoSEQ multiplex PCR, and TCRdb holds only the in-frame ones, with some missing. The table has about 400,000 clones, roughly 86% seen once; the top ten hold approximately 2.9%. The sample was peripheral blood. These receptors all come from a human donor in a cohort sampled during active COVID-19.

The genes are TRBV24-1 and TRBJ1-1, with 12 nucleotides matching TRBD1. V gave up 7 bases and J gave up 3 bases; unmatched junction bases: 2. This CDR3 region has 14 residues. Looked up from germline, CDR1 is KGHDR and CDR2 is SFDVKD. The CDR3 here is CATRGTGGDTEAFF. The CDR3 DNA reads TGTGCCACCAGGGGGACAGGGGGCGACACTGAAGCTTTCTTT.

This clone was counted once. The chain combines TRBV30 with TRBJ1-2; 12 nucleotides match TRBD1. The CDR3 runs 14 residues. CDR1 and CDR2 from the germline V gene are GTSNPN and SVGIG (reference sequence). The trim removed 3 bases at V and 8 bases at J, leaving 7 bases unmatched. CDR3 coding DNA: TGTGCCTGGAGACCGGGACAGGGGGCTCGGGGCTACACCTTC. Protein: CAWRPGQGARGYTF. The complete variable domain, with remaining parts taken from reference TRBV30 and TRBJ1-2, reads SQTIHQWPATLVQPVGSPLSLECTVEGTSNPNLYWYRQAAGRGLQLLFYSVGIGQISSEVPQNLSASRPQDRQFILSSKKLLLSDSGFYLCAWRPGQGARGYTFGSGTRLTVV.

The chain joins TRBV19 to TRBJ1-6, with TRBD1 matching 7 bases. CDR1 is LNHDA and CDR2 is SQIVND in the germline V gene (reference sequence). This CDR3 spans 14 amino acids. Trimming at V came to 5 bases and at J to 5 bases, leaving 3 bases not matched to a gene. The CDR3 sequence is CASSWGQNNSPLHF. CDR3 coding DNA: TGTGCCAGTAGTTGGGGACAGAATAATTCACCCCTCCACTTT.

The sample holds one count of this clone. The chain has TRBV4-2 and TRBJ2-1; 10 nucleotides match TRBD2. From germline, CDR1 is LGHNA and CDR2 YNFKEQ. The CDR3 runs to 17 residues. V dropped 1 base and J dropped 5; count of bases not matched to a gene: 8. The CDR3 nucleotides read TGTGCCAGCAGCCAAGCCCTAGCGGGAGAATGGGACAATGAGCAGTTCTTC. Residues: CASSQALAGEWDNEQFF.

The gene calls are TRBV5-6 and TRBJ2-3; D is possibly TRBD2 (6 bases). CDR1 and CDR2 from the germline V gene are SGHDT and YYEEEE. With 6 bases removed from V and 0 bases from J, the gap between germline ends came to 17 bases. The CDR3 covers 16 residues. The CDR3 DNA follows: TGTGCCAGCACCTCGGGAAGCGGGCCTAGCACAGATACGCAGTATTTT. Residues: CASTSGSGPSTDTQYF. Looking up the rest from reference TRBV5-6 and TRBJ2-3 gives the full variable domain: DAGVTQSPTHLIKTRGQQVTLRCSPKSGHDTVSWYQQALGQGPQFIFQYYEEEERQRGNFPDRFSGHQFPNYSSELNVNALLLGDSALYLCASTSGSGPSTDTQYFGPGTRLTVL.

This clone was counted a single time. The chain has TRBV19 and TRBJ2-2; TRBD1 is a possible D gene (6 bases). Germline V gives CDR1 LNHDA, CDR2 SQIVND (reference sequence). This CDR3 is built from 12 residues. The germline V and J ends were trimmed by 0 bases and 12 bases, with 8 bases remaining between them. Here the CDR3 reads CASSIDQGQLFF. The DNA for the CDR3 is TGTGCCAGTAGTATAGATCAGGGGCAGCTGTTTTTT.

The chain combines TRBV12-3 or TRBV12-4 with TRBJ2-5, with no clear D. The CDR3 length is 10 residues. V lost 11 bases and J lost 5, with 9 bases in between. CDR3 amino acids: CAGHYETQYF. CDR3 nucleotides: TGTGCCGGCCACTACGAGACCCAGTACTTC.

CDR3 sequence: CASSVPGTDTQYF. The DNA of the CDR3 is TGCGCCAGCAGCGTTCCAGGGACAGATACGCAGTATTTT. The genes are TRBV5-1 and TRBJ2-3; TRBD1 is a possible D gene (5 bases). V gave up 4 bases and J gave up 3 bases, with 9 bases separating them. Germline V CDR1 and CDR2: SGHRS, YFSETQ. The CDR3 sequence is 13 residues long. The full variable domain, with the rest looked up from reference TRBV5-1 and TRBJ2-3, is KAGVTQTPRYLIKTRGQQVTLSCSPISGHRSVSWYQQTPGQGLQFLFEYFSETQRNKGNFPGRFSGRQFSNSRSEMNVSTLELGDSALYLCASSVPGTDTQYFGPGTRLTVL.

The chain couples TRBV6-5 to TRBJ2-4; possibly TRBD1 for D (6 bases). V was trimmed by 2 bases and J by 8 bases, leaving 13 bases between them. Germline CDR1 reads MNHEY; CDR2 reads SVGAGI. CDR3 length: 14 amino acids. CDR3 DNA: TGTGCCAGCAGTTACGCGACCTCAGGGGACATTCAGTACTTC. This gives the protein CASSYATSGDIQYF.

This clone was seen once. V usage is TRBV28 and J usage is TRBJ1-4; 10 nucleotides line up with TRBD1. J lost 5 bases, V lost 6 bases, and 6 bases had no gene match. The CDR3 extends over 15 amino acids. Germline CDR1 reads MDHEN; CDR2 reads SYDVKM. In DNA form, the CDR3 reads TGTGCCAGCAGCTTCCCGGGACAGGGGAATGAAAAACTGTTTTTT. As protein: CASSFPGQGNEKLFF.

V gene TRBV27 combines with J gene TRBJ2-1; tentative D call: TRBD1 (6 bases). The CDR3 totals 15 residues. V lost 8 bases, J lost 2 bases, and 16 bases lay in between. CDR1 is MNHEY and CDR2 is SMNVEV in the germline V gene (reference sequence). The CDR3 loop is CASGVRDITYNEQFF. The DNA of the CDR3 is TGTGCCAGCGGGGTACGGGACATTACCTACAATGAGCAGTTCTTC.

This chain uses TRBV11-2 with TRBJ1-2; possibly TRBD1 for D (5 bases). V was pared by 5 bases and J by 6 bases, with 16 bases between. Germline V gene sequence: CDR1 SGHAT, CDR2 FQNNGV. The CDR3 contains 14 residues. This chain's CDR3 is CASSPTGGEDGYTF. In nucleotides, the CDR3 is TGTGCCAGCAGCCCAACGGGGGGAGAGGATGGCTACACCTTC.

This clone was seen only once. The chain joins TRBV19 to TRBJ1-2; 10 bases are a match to TRBD1. Germline lookup yields CDR1 LNHDA and CDR2 SQIVND (reference sequence). V lost 4 bases, J lost 3 bases, and 8 bases stayed unmatched. This CDR3 spans 16 amino acids. CDR3 loop: CASSSPTGGEDYGYTF. For the CDR3, the DNA is TGTGCCAGTAGTAGCCCGACAGGGGGCGAAGACTATGGCTACACCTTC. Filled out from reference TRBV19 and TRBJ1-2, the complete variable domain reads DGGITQSPKYLFRKEGQNVTLSCEQNLNHDAMYWYRQDPGQGLRLIYYSQIVNDFQKGDIAEGYSVSREKKESFPLTVTSAQKNPTAFYLCASSSPTGGEDYGYTFGSGTRLTVV.